The clone carrying this T cell receptor beta chain was observed once. Its antigen is currently unknown. This record belongs to a study of cytomegalovirus exposure and HLA in healthy donors. Study-level points and caveats: Investigators reported approximately 150 TCR beta chains as tied to cytomegalovirus. TCR beta sequences reportedly predicted most subjects' HLA-A and HLA-B alleles accurately.

Primers for the PCR totalled 60 Vbeta and 13 Jbeta. Authors' data handling: Later analysis identified some 88 million unique TCR beta chains, roughly 11 million shared. Using immunoSEQ multiplex PCR, the repertoire was profiled, and TCRdb retains in-frame clones only, with some absent. That table furnishes V, J and clone size, whereas the DNA furnished D and trimming. The sample has some 120,000 clones; about three quarters are singletons. V was pared by 4 bases and J by 4 bases, with 14 bases of the junction left unmatched. There are 18 residues in the CDR3. CDR1 is ENHRY, CDR2 SYGVKD, per germline. The gene calls are TRBV10-3 and TRBJ2-3; the match to TRBD2 covers 10 bases. The sample was PBMCs. This receptor was obtained from a woman in her forties in good health and CMV-seronegative. Written as DNA, the CDR3 is TGTGCCATCAGTGTAACACCCCCGCTAGCGGGAGTGGCAGATACGCAGTATTTT. Protein sequence: CAISVTPPLAGVADTQYF.